Here is one TCR beta chain with its context. This sample stems from a study of blood T cell repertoires in COVID-19. Study at large: Samples of COVID-19 (acute and convalescent) were obtained from the United States, Italy and Spain.

Some clones are missing from TCRdb's copy, which holds only in-frame ones; the method was immunoSEQ multiplex PCR. This sample has 250,000 to 300,000 clones, with 75% to 90% found just once. V shed 2 bases and J 2 bases; nucleotides not matched to a gene: 6. The CDR3 totals 16 residues. Germline CDR1 KGHSH, CDR2 LQKENI. The sample comprised peripheral blood. The receptor was derived from a middle-aged woman with acute or convalescent COVID-19. The V call is TRBV18, the J call TRBJ1-1; 9 nucleotides agree with TRBD1. CDR3 residues: CASSPSTGGGNTEAFF. CDR3 DNA sequence: TGTGCCAGCTCACCATCAACAGGGGGCGGTAACACTGAAGCTTTCTTT.